A single sample gave rise to the 15 T cell receptor beta chains below, sequenced in a study of cytotoxic CD8 clonotypes in ibrutinib-treated CLL. This table comes from immunoSEQ multiplex PCR, and its TCRdb copy is limited to in-frame clones, with some not included. This sample has roughly 160,000 clones, with about 84% found just once. The sequencing here drew on PBMCs, taken after 24 months of ibrutinib treatment. Source of these receptors: a human donor with chronic lymphocytic leukemia.

J is TRBJ2-1 and V is TRBV29-1, with 7 bases that match TRBD2. In germline, CDR1 is SQVTM, CDR2 ANQGSEA. V shed 8 bases and J 10 bases; nucleotides not matched to a gene: 11. This CDR3 has 12 amino acids. Here the CDR3 DNA reads TGCAGCCCGCGGACTAGACTGGGCGAGCAGTTCTTC. It is translated as CSPRTRLGEQFF.

The V gene is TRBV5-1, the J gene TRBJ2-3; TRBD1 aligns across 10 bases. In germline, CDR1 is SGHRS, CDR2 YFSETQ. CDR3 size: 15 residues. V lost 4 bases and J lost 6; bases outside the gene matches: 8. In DNA form, the CDR3 reads TGCGCCAGCAGCCGGGGACAGGGGTGGACGGATACGCAGTATTTT. Translating gives CASSRGQGWTDTQYF.

The chain recombines TRBV7-2 with TRBJ2-7; tentatively, D is TRBD2 (5 bases). V lost 5 bases and J 0 bases, leaving 23 bases between the germline ends. The CDR3 contains 18 residues. Germline CDR1 reads SGHTA; CDR2 reads FQGNSA. The chain's CDR3 is CASSRTNFPGLSSYEQYF. The CDR3, as DNA: TGTGCCAGCAGCCGAACAAATTTCCCAGGACTGTCCTCCTACGAGCAGTACTTC.

The V and J genes are TRBV5-4 and TRBJ2-1; D is undetermined. Germline CDR1 SGHNT, CDR2 YYREEE (reference sequence). The germline V and J ends were trimmed by 4 bases and 5 bases, with 10 bases remaining between them. This CDR3 has 13 residues. This CDR3 reads CASSPGSHNEQFF. The CDR3, as DNA: TGTGCCAGCAGCCCCGGAAGCCACAATGAGCAGTTCTTC. Looking up the rest from reference TRBV5-4 and TRBJ2-1 gives the full variable domain: ETGVTQSPTHLIKTRGQQVTLRCSSQSGHNTVSWYQQALGQGPQFIFQYYREEENGRGNFPPRFSGLQFPNYSSELNVNALELDDSALYLCASSPGSHNEQFFGPGTRLTVL.

This chain links TRBV10-2 with TRBJ1-4; D remains ambiguous. There are 14 residues in the CDR3. Germline V lookup: CDR1 WSHSY, CDR2 SAAADI. V dropped 3 bases and J dropped 5 bases, with 10 bases sitting between them. This CDR3 is CASSDSGRNEKLFF. The CDR3 DNA sequence: TGCGCCAGCAGTGATTCCGGCAGGAATGAAAAACTGTTTTTT.

The chain carries TRBV30 and TRBJ1-5; tentative D call: TRBD1 (5 bases). The CDR3 has 14 amino acids. The V and J ends lost 3 bases and 6 bases respectively, with 15 bases between them. Germline V gene data show CDR1 as GTSNPN and CDR2 as SVGIG (reference sequence). The CDR3 DNA is TGTGCCTGGAGCAAGGGGTCGGCGGGTCAGCCCCAGCATTTT. Translating it yields CAWSKGSAGQPQHF.

The chain combines TRBV7-6 with TRBJ2-1, with 7 bases fitting TRBD1. The J segment lost 5 bases and the V segment lost 3 bases, leaving 7 bases of the junction unmatched. Looked up from germline, CDR1 is SGHVS and CDR2 is FNYEAQ. The CDR3 loop spans 15 amino acids. CDR3 protein: CASSFRTGVDNEQFF. The CDR3 DNA is TGTGCCAGCAGCTTTCGGACAGGCGTCGACAATGAGCAGTTCTTC.

The chain recombines TRBV27 with TRBJ1-2, with D unclear. Between the trimmed V and J ends, which lost 2 bases and 8 bases, there was a span of 9 bases. The germline V gene has CDR1 MNHEY and CDR2 SMNVEV (reference sequence). This CDR3 is built from 12 residues. The CDR3 DNA reads TGTGCCAGCAGTTTAAAAGGTCGGGGCTACACCTTC. Translation gives CASSLKGRGYTF.

The chain carries TRBV7-8 and TRBJ2-3; possible D gene TRBD2, 5 bases. The germline CDR1 and CDR2 sequences are SGHVS and FQNEAQ. There are 13 residues in the CDR3. V dropped 1 base and J dropped 5 bases, with 7 bases sitting between them. CDR3 residues: CASSLVSVDTQYF. CDR3 DNA: TGTGCCAGCAGCTTAGTTAGCGTAGATACGCAGTATTTT.

The gene calls are TRBV7-2 and TRBJ2-5, with D maybe TRBD2 (6 bases). The CDR3 covers 14 residues. Looked up from germline, CDR1 is SGHTA and CDR2 is FQGNSA. Trimming shortened V by 2 bases and J by 1 base, and 8 bases separated the two germline ends. The CDR3 is CASSLRAGQETQYF. The CDR3 DNA reads TGTGCCAGCAGCTTACGAGCGGGCCAAGAGACCCAGTACTTC.

The chain is built from TRBV28 and TRBJ1-4; D perhaps matches TRBD1 (5 bases). V was trimmed by 3 bases and J by 7 bases, leaving 12 bases between them. The CDR3 extends over 14 amino acids. Germline loops: CDR1 MDHEN, CDR2 SYDVKM. The CDR3 nucleotides read TGTGCCAGCAGTTTGCAGGGTTGGGGTGAAAAACTGTTTTTT. It translates to CASSLQGWGEKLFF.

V gene TRBV6-5 combines with J gene TRBJ2-7; no definite D call. The CDR3 runs 14 residues. Per germline, CDR1 MNHEY and CDR2 SVGAGI. V was shortened by 6 bases and J by 0 bases, with 12 bases between the two germline ends. CDR3 amino acids: CASSPRFSSYEQYF. The CDR3 nucleotides read TGTGCCAGCAGCCCCAGGTTTAGCTCCTACGAGCAGTACTTC.

This chain uses TRBV19 with TRBJ1-2, with a weak D call TRBD1 (5 bases). The CDR3 contains 15 residues. Deletions cut 4 bases from V and 5 bases from J, with 17 bases between. Germline V CDR1 and CDR2: LNHDA, SQIVND (reference sequence). The CDR3 protein is CASSKEGIFGYGYTF. CDR3 nucleotides: TGTGCCAGTAGTAAGGAGGGGATATTTGGGTATGGCTACACCTTC.

The rearrangement uses TRBV19 and TRBJ2-7; D is possibly TRBD1 (5 bases). Germline-derived CDR1 and CDR2 are LNHDA and SQIVND (reference sequence). Trimming cost V 3 bases and J 2 bases, with 17 bases left between them. This CDR3 comprises 16 residues. CDR3 sequence (DNA): TGTGCCAGTAGTATGACGGGCTTTTGGGGCACCTACGAGCAGTACTTC. The encoded protein is CASSMTGFWGTYEQYF.

The chain is built from TRBV7-2 and TRBJ2-5; 12 bases align to TRBD2. This CDR3 comprises 15 residues. Germline V gene sequence: CDR1 SGHTA, CDR2 FQGNSA. V shed 4 bases and J 7 bases; nucleotides not matched to a gene: 7. The CDR3 coding sequence is TGTGCCAGCAGCTCCGATCTAGCGGGGGGGCCGACCCAGTACTTC. It codes for CASSSDLAGGPTQYF.